One and the same sample provided the 14 T cell receptor beta chains below, sequenced in a study of CD8 T cells in ankylosing spondylitis. Overall study results and limits: Characteristic, it appeared, of ankylosing spondylitis blood was a TCR beta motif of several highly homologous variants.

Which antigens these TCRs recognize remains unknown. One entry per CDR3 protein results from TCRdb running MiXCR on the 5' RACE reads. The profile shows about 220,000 distinct CDR3 sequences, 15% to 20% of them singletons. Sequenced input: blood, either unsorted or a sorted T cell fraction (not recorded which). All receptors derive from a male donor with ankylosing spondylitis.

In this sample, this clonotype turned up a few times. The rearrangement links TRBV7-9 to TRBJ2-7; D is possibly TRBD2 (6 bases). Germline CDR1 is SEHNR and CDR2 is FQNEAQ (reference sequence). This CDR3 contains 13 residues. The ends were cut back, 6 bases at V and 3 bases at J, with 12 bases in the middle. This CDR3 is CASRPTSNYEQYF. CDR3 DNA sequence: TGTGCCAGCAGACCAACTAGCAACTACGAGCAGTACTTC.

The chain links TRBV7-9 to TRBJ1-2; a possible D gene is TRBD1 (5 bases). CDR3 size: 12 residues. Per the germline V gene, CDR1 is SEHNR and CDR2 is FQNEAQ (reference sequence). With 6 bases removed from V and 8 bases from J, the gap between germline ends came to 13 bases. The CDR3 coding sequence is TGTGCCAGCAGAGGGGAGTTCTTGGGCTACACCTTC. Translated: CASRGEFLGYTF.

A word on this clonotype: An end of the junction differs from the germline gene, which may be a read error. The chain couples TRBV19 to TRBJ2-7; D unclear. This CDR3 is 14 amino acids long. Germline V gene lookup returns CDR1 LNHDA and CDR2 SQIVND (reference sequence). CDR3 region: CASSIDLGGYEQHF. CDR3 coding DNA: TGTGCCAGTAGTATAGATCTGGGCGGCTACGAGCAGCACTTC.

This sequence joins TRBV9 and TRBJ2-3; weak D call: TRBD2 (6 bases). This CDR3 is 19 amino acids long. V dropped 3 bases and J dropped 4 bases, with 27 bases sitting between them. The germline V gene encodes CDR1 SGDLS and CDR2 YYNGEE. CDR3 nucleotide sequence: TGTGCCAGCAGCGCCGCCGGGGGAGCTCTTTTGGAGGTTTCAGATACGCAGTATTTT. This sequence encodes CASSAAGGALLEVSDTQYF.

This chain connects TRBV15 to TRBJ1-5; 9 nucleotides match TRBD1. J lost 4 bases, V lost 0 bases, and 1 base had no gene match. CDR3 size: 15 residues. Per germline, CDR1 LNHNV and CDR2 YYDKDF (reference sequence). For the CDR3, the DNA is TGTGCCACCAGCAGAGATGGACAGGGGAATCAGCCCCAGCATTTT. Translating gives CATSRDGQGNQPQHF.

J is TRBJ2-7 and V is TRBV24-1, with D tentatively TRBD1 (5 bases). CDR1 is KGHDR, CDR2 SFDVKD, per germline. This CDR3 has 15 amino acids. V was shortened by 2 bases and J by 7 bases, with 17 bases between the two germline ends. The DNA for the CDR3 is TGTGCCACCAGTGATTGGGCCAGGGCACCGGGTGAGCAGTACTTC. It yields the protein CATSDWARAPGEQYF.

The chain is built from TRBV6-2 or TRBV6-3 and TRBJ2-2; TRBD1 is a possible D gene (5 bases). CDR1 is MNHEY and CDR2 is SVGEGT in the germline V gene. The CDR3 runs 12 residues. V lost 0 bases to trimming and J lost 13 bases, with 9 bases between them. The CDR3 nucleotides read TGTGCCAGCAGTTACTCTGTGGGGCTGCTGTTTTTT. This encodes CASSYSVGLLFF.

This clonotype showed up just a few times. J is TRBJ2-7 and V is TRBV19; TRBD1 is a possible D gene (6 bases). Germline CDR1 LNHDA, CDR2 SQIVND (reference sequence). Trimming shortened V by 3 bases and J by 2 bases, and 11 bases separated the two germline ends. This CDR3 is built from 14 residues. CDR3 region: CASSMENRAYEQYF. The CDR3 DNA follows: TGTGCCAGTAGTATGGAGAACAGGGCCTACGAGCAGTACTTC.

This clonotype was observed a handful of times. The genes are TRBV15 and TRBJ2-7, with 8 bases identical to TRBD1. This CDR3 comprises 15 residues. V lost 3 bases and J lost 3; bases outside the gene matches: 7. Germline CDR1 and CDR2: LNHNV and YYDKDF (reference sequence). The CDR3 coding sequence is TGTGCCACCAGCAGTCCTCGGACAGGGAACTACGAGCAGTACTTC. As protein: CATSSPRTGNYEQYF.

This clonotype was detected only a few times. The genes are TRBV12-3 or TRBV12-4 and TRBJ2-2; D gene uncertain. V lost 5 bases, J lost 3 bases, and 10 bases lay in between. The CDR3 is 14 amino acids. The CDR3: CASSKNTHTGELFF. Here the CDR3 DNA reads TGTGCCAGCAGTAAAAACACCCACACCGGGGAGCTGTTTTTT.

This clonotype occurred a few times. The rearrangement uses TRBV6-2 or TRBV6-3 and TRBJ2-3; D is ambiguous. Trimming took 5 bases from V and 4 from J, leaving 19 bases between them. The CDR3 sequence is 16 residues long. Germline V CDR1 and CDR2: MNHEY, SVGEGT. In DNA form, the CDR3 reads TGTGCCAGCAGTCAACCTCATTTAACGGGCGCAGATACGCAGTATTTT. Amino acid sequence: CASSQPHLTGADTQYF.

On this clonotype itself: It is unclear where the CDR3 begins or ends on the DNA, so no DNA is shown, and the CDR3 is as TCRdb lists it. The chain carries TRBV12-5 and TRBJ2-5. The CDR3 adds up to 15 amino acids, both ends counted. CDR1 LGHNT and CDR2 FRNRAP come from the germline V gene. CDR3 loop: CASGFGNGEVETQYF.

This clonotype was found a few times. This chain connects TRBV10-3 to TRBJ2-5, with D possibly matching TRBD1 (5 bases). Germline V gene data show CDR1 as ENHRY and CDR2 as SYGVKD. The CDR3 consists of 12 residues. V lost 4 bases and J 2 bases, leaving 5 bases between the germline ends. The DNA of the CDR3 is TGTGCCATCAGTGGACAGCAAGAGACCCAGTACTTC. Protein sequence: CAISGQQETQYF.

The sample holds many counts of this clonotype. The rearrangement joins TRBV9 to TRBJ2-7, with 8 nucleotides matching TRBD1. The CDR3 has 14 residues. Germline values: CDR1 SGDLS, CDR2 YYNGEE. V trimming: 3 bases; J trimming: 3 bases; junction bases outside the gene matches: 5. CDR3 sequence: CASSETGVGYEQYF. The CDR3 region has the DNA TGTGCCAGCAGCGAGACAGGGGTTGGCTACGAGCAGTACTTC.